This T cell receptor beta chain was identified in a study of CD8 T cells in Susac syndrome. An input of about 0.45 to 1 ug of RNA was subjected to reverse transcription using random hexamers. TCRdb passed the immunoSEQ multiplex PCR reads through MiXCR, listing each CDR3 protein once. The data hold under 200,000 distinct CDR3 sequences, with 85% to 95% observed a single time. Germline CDR1 is SGHAT and CDR2 is FQNNGV. V was trimmed by 6 bases and J by 10 bases, leaving 12 bases between them. This CDR3 comprises 11 residues. CD8+ and CD4+ blood T cells underwent TCR beta sequencing. Sequences were obtained from CD4+ T cells from PBMCs. The chain is built from TRBV11-2 and TRBJ1-2; unclear D gene. The receptor was isolated from a human donor in good health. CDR3: CASRIQILYTF. The DNA for the CDR3 is TGTGCCAGCAGGATCCAAATTCTCTACACCTTC.